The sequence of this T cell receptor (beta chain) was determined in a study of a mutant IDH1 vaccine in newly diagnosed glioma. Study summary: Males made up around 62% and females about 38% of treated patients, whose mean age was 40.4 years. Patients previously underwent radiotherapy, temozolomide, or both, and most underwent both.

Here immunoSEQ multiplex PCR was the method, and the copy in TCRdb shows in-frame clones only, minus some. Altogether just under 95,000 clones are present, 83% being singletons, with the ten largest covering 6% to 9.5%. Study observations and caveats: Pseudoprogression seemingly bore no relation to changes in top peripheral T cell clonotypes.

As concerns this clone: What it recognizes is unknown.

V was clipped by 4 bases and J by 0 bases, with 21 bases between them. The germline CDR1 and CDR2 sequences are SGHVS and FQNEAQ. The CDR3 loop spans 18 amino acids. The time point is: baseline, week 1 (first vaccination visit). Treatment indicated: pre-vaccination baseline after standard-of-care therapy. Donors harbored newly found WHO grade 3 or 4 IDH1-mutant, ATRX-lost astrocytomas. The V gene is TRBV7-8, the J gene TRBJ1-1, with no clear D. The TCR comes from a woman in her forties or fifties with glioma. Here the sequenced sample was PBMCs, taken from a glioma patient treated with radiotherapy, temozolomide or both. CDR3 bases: TGTGCCAGCAGCTCATCTCAAGAGCCTTACGCCATGAACACTGAAGCTTTCTTT. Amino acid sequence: CASSSSQEPYAMNTEAFF.